This T cell receptor (beta chain) derives from a study of blood T cells in healthy people across ages. Germline V gene lookup returns CDR1 MDHEN and CDR2 SYDVKM. The CDR3 extends over 14 amino acids. V dropped 4 bases and J dropped 6 bases, with 15 bases sitting between them. General study points: More naive CD4+ cells and higher diversity were found in long-lived than in aged donors. The recorded TCR beta diversity per million T cells decreased in a roughly linear manner with age. Donor CMV status was unknown, possibly confounding expanded clonotype changes.

Through a sample-barcoded 5' primer and a J-beta primer mix, a second PCR was run for roughly 6 to 11 cycles. The authors tagged each cDNA molecule using a template-switch adaptor with 12 random nucleotides. TCRdb reanalysed the 5' RACE reads using MiXCR and keeps one entry per CDR3 protein. The sample holds about 1.8 million distinct CDR3 sequences; about 49% are singletons and the top ten take 2.1%. A remark on this clonotype: Antigen: not known.

Sample: blood. The TCR comes from a woman aged 40 to 50 in good health. The chain couples TRBV28 to TRBJ1-2, with D possibly being TRBD1 (6 bases). The CDR3 bases are TGTGCCAGCAGTTCGGATGGACAGCGGGATGGCTACACCTTC. It translates to CASSSDGQRDGYTF.